The next 30 T cell receptor beta chains were all read from a single sample in a study of T cell responses to AZD1222 COVID-19 vaccine listed by TCRdb under 2021. The time point tag for this specimen amounts to: baseline before first vaccination. The library came from the immunoSEQ multiplex PCR assay. The clones in this table, taken by TCRdb from immuneACCESS, are in-frame only. Not every clone is retained; where verified, under half of the shortfall comes from an unresolved V gene, and the cause of the rest is unknown. Counted in this sample were 100,000 to 130,000 clones; about nine tenths of them appeared once. Clones ranked in the top ten supply roughly 4.3% of the sample. Sequencing was performed on peripheral blood, taken on day 0 of AZD1222 vaccination. The origin of the receptors is an adult in good health.

The chain couples TRBV7-2 to TRBJ2-7; D gene unclear. Germline CDR1 is SGHTA and CDR2 is FQGNSA. The V gene lost 5 bases and the J gene lost 1 base, with 9 bases spanning the gap. The CDR3 has 13 amino acids. In DNA, the CDR3 is TGTGCCAGCAGCATATCCGGTTCCTACGAGCAGTACTTC. Translation gives CASSISGSYEQYF.

The rearrangement links TRBV9 to TRBJ2-7, with D perhaps TRBD2 (5 bases). CDR3 length: 15 amino acids. The ends were cut back, 4 bases at V and 0 bases at J, with 14 bases in the middle. From germline, CDR1 is SGDLS and CDR2 YYNGEE. The CDR3 loop is CASSPAAEPSYEQYF. The DNA for the CDR3 is TGTGCCAGCAGCCCCGCAGCGGAACCCTCCTACGAGCAGTACTTC. Together with reference TRBV9 and TRBJ2-7, the CDR3 gives the full variable domain: DSGVTQTPKHLITATGQRVTLRCSPRSGDLSVYWYQQSLDQGLQFLIQYYNGEERAKGNILERFSAQQFPDLHSELNLSSLELGDSALYFCASSPAAEPSYEQYFGPGTRLTVT.

The rearrangement links TRBV18 to TRBJ1-3; D possibly corresponds to TRBD1 (6 bases). Germline V lookup: CDR1 KGHSH, CDR2 LQKENI. The length of the CDR3 is 17 residues. The germline V and J ends were trimmed by 6 bases and 4 bases, with 22 bases remaining between them. The CDR3 DNA sequence: TGTGCCAGCTCGCCCGTGCAAGAGGGGGGGCCGGGAAACACCATATATTTT. Translating it yields CASSPVQEGGPGNTIYF.

The chain joins TRBV20-1 to TRBJ1-2; D gene unclear. V shed 0 bases and J shed 8 bases, with 7 bases lying between them. CDR3 length: 11 amino acids. The V gene's germline CDR1 is DFQATT and CDR2 SNEGSKA (reference sequence). CDR3 nucleotides: TGCAGTGCTAGAGACCCCTTAGGCTACACCTTC. Protein: CSARDPLGYTF.

As DNA, the CDR3 is TGTGCCTGGAGTAGCTCCTATGGCTACACCTTC. This sequence encodes CAWSSSYGYTF. This chain links TRBV30 with TRBJ1-2; D remains unclear. Looked up from germline, CDR1 is GTSNPN and CDR2 is SVGIG (reference sequence). V was cut by 2 bases and J by 4 bases, with 5 bases left in between. The CDR3 runs 11 residues. The variable domain in full, with the rest retrieved from reference TRBV30 and TRBJ1-2, is SQTIHQWPATLVQPVGSPLSLECTVEGTSNPNLYWYRQAAGRGLQLLFYSVGIGQISSEVPQNLSASRPQDRQFILSSKKLLLSDSGFYLCAWSSSYGYTFGSGTRLTVV.

The chain couples TRBV6-2 or TRBV6-3 to TRBJ2-1, with 7 positions matching TRBD2. Germline V gives CDR1 MNHEY, CDR2 SVGEGT. V shed 0 bases, J shed 4 bases, and the junction held 9 bases outside the gene matches. There are 17 residues in the CDR3. This CDR3 is CASSYSAASGRYNEQFF. The CDR3 DNA is TGTGCCAGCAGTTACTCGGCGGCTAGCGGAAGGTACAATGAGCAGTTCTTC.

The chain is built from TRBV4-1 and TRBJ2-2, with D perhaps being TRBD1 or TRBD2 (5 bases each). This CDR3 has 16 amino acids. Trimming stripped 1 base from V and 1 base from J, with 10 bases between. Germline V gives CDR1 MGHRA, CDR2 YSYEKL. CDR3 loop: CASSQGDAENTGELFF. The DNA of the CDR3 is TGCGCCAGCAGCCAAGGGGACGCGGAGAACACCGGGGAGCTGTTTTTT.

This chain connects TRBV5-1 to TRBJ1-6; TRBD1 matches 9 bases. Trimming took 6 bases from V and 7 from J; bases not matched to a gene: 17. Per germline, CDR1 SGHRS and CDR2 YFSETQ. There are 18 residues in the CDR3. This chain's CDR3 is CASTLLGASGTGNSPLHF. The DNA for the CDR3 is TGCGCCAGCACACTGCTCGGGGCTTCCGGGACAGGGAATTCACCCCTCCACTTT.

The V gene is TRBV30, the J gene TRBJ2-4; no firm D call. Germline loops: CDR1 GTSNPN, CDR2 SVGIG (reference sequence). Trimming cost V 0 bases and J 1 base, with 10 bases left between them. The CDR3 totals 15 residues. In nucleotides, the CDR3 is TGTGCCTGGAGTGTCGGCAGCGTGGCCAAAAACATTCAGTACTTC. Translated: CAWSVGSVAKNIQYF.

The chain links TRBV18 to TRBJ1-2; a possible D gene is TRBD1 (5 bases). The V end lost 6 bases, the J end lost 2 bases, and 10 bases lay between the germline ends. The V gene's germline CDR1 is KGHSH and CDR2 LQKENI. The CDR3 runs 13 residues. This chain's CDR3 is CASSRDINYGYTF. CDR3 coding DNA: TGTGCCAGCTCCAGGGATATCAACTATGGCTACACCTTC.

The rearrangement links TRBV19 to TRBJ1-1; TRBD1 might be the D (6 bases). Germline-derived CDR1 and CDR2 are LNHDA and SQIVND (reference sequence). Trimming left V 4 bases short and J 4 bases short, with 13 bases between. This CDR3 contains 14 residues. The CDR3 reads CASSTQGQVTEAFF. Written as DNA, the CDR3 is TGTGCCAGTAGTACGCAGGGGCAGGTCACTGAAGCTTTCTTT.

V usage is TRBV7-2 and J usage is TRBJ2-1; no definite D call. V gave up 2 bases and J gave up 1 base, with 9 bases separating them. The CDR3 extends over 15 amino acids. From germline, CDR1 is SGHTA and CDR2 FQGNSA. The DNA for the CDR3 is TGTGCCAGCAGCTTATCCCTCCCATCCTACAATGAGCAGTTCTTC. This translates into CASSLSLPSYNEQFF.

This chain uses TRBV6-2 or TRBV6-3 with TRBJ2-4; D gene ambiguous. CDR3 length: 14 amino acids. V was cut by 3 bases and J by 0 bases, with 6 bases left in between. Per germline, CDR1 MNHEY and CDR2 SVGEGT. Here the CDR3 reads CASSYSGAKNIQYF. CDR3 in DNA: TGTGCCAGCAGTTATTCGGGAGCCAAAAACATTCAGTACTTC.

The gene calls are TRBV18 and TRBJ2-2, with D possibly being TRBD1 (6 bases). Per the germline V gene, CDR1 is KGHSH and CDR2 is LQKENI. The CDR3 extends over 17 amino acids. The V end was cut by 5 bases, the J end by 2 bases, with 18 bases between. As DNA, the CDR3 is TGTGCCAGCTCAGCACGATCGGGACACCTTAACACCGGGGAGCTGTTTTTT. This sequence encodes CASSARSGHLNTGELFF.

The sample holds many counts of this clone. V and J are TRBV9 and TRBJ1-2, with D hard to call. The germline CDR1 and CDR2 sequences are SGDLS and YYNGEE. Trimming stripped 0 bases from V and 7 bases from J, with 7 bases between. The length of the CDR3 is 12 residues. The DNA for the CDR3 is TGTGCCAGCAGCGTAGGGTGGGCTGGCTACACCTTC. Encoded protein: CASSVGWAGYTF.

This clone was seen a handful of times. The chain has TRBV27 and TRBJ2-7; 10 bases fit TRBD2. The CDR3 length is 16 residues. J was trimmed by 3 bases and V by 2 bases; bases with no gene match: 7. CDR1 MNHEY and CDR2 SMNVEV come from the germline V gene (reference sequence). The CDR3 DNA follows: TGTGCCAGCAGTTTAATCCGGACTAGCGGACACTACGAGCAGTACTTC. The encoded protein is CASSLIRTSGHYEQYF.

This chain links TRBV5-6 with TRBJ2-6; unclear D gene. V dropped 4 bases and J dropped 0 bases, with 8 bases sitting between them. The V gene's germline CDR1 is SGHDT and CDR2 YYEEEE. The CDR3 runs 15 residues. CDR3 in amino acids: CASSVPGSGANVLTF. The CDR3 DNA follows: TGTGCCAGCAGCGTGCCGGGCTCTGGGGCCAACGTCCTGACTTTC.

V is TRBV28 and J is TRBJ2-1, with 13 bases that match TRBD2. Germline CDR1 MDHEN, CDR2 SYDVKM. The length of the CDR3 is 15 residues. V lost 5 bases, J lost 10 bases, and 8 bases stayed unmatched. The CDR3 DNA reads as TGTGCCAGCAGTCCCGGACTAGCGGGAGTACGCGAGCAGTTCTTC. Its translation is CASSPGLAGVREQFF.

The chain is built from TRBV27 and TRBJ2-7; weak D call: TRBD2 (6 bases). Germline V lookup: CDR1 MNHEY, CDR2 SMNVEV (reference sequence). CDR3 length equals 13 residues. Deletions cut 5 bases from V and 9 bases from J, with 17 bases between. This CDR3 reads CASSPNPTRGQYF. CDR3 bases: TGTGCCAGCAGTCCGAACCCGACTAGGGGGCAGTACTTC.

Of note for this clone: This sample also contains other DNA sequences that code for the same CDR3. This chain connects TRBV4-3 to TRBJ1-2, with D perhaps TRBD1 (5 bases). The germline V gene encodes CDR1 LGHNA and CDR2 YSLEER. V lost 0 bases, J lost 4 bases, and 12 bases lay in between. The CDR3 runs 15 residues. CDR3 sequence reads: CASSQEGRGGYGYTF. The CDR3 region has the DNA TGCGCCAGCAGCCAAGAGGGGAGGGGCGGCTATGGCTACACCTTC.

J is TRBJ2-3 and V is TRBV4-3; no clear D gene. Germline CDR1 and CDR2: LGHNA and YSLEER. The ends were cut back, 1 base at V and 0 bases at J, with 8 bases in the middle. The CDR3 totals 15 residues. The CDR3 DNA reads as TGCGCCAGCAGCCAAGCCCAGACTAGCACAGATACGCAGTATTTT. It translates to CASSQAQTSTDTQYF.

This clone occurred once. The rearrangement links TRBV28 to TRBJ1-2; D remains ambiguous. CDR1 is MDHEN and CDR2 is SYDVKM in the germline V gene. With 8 bases removed from V and 4 bases from J, the gap between germline ends came to 17 bases. The CDR3 loop spans 14 amino acids. CDR3 protein: CASRTAAGIYGYTF. The CDR3 DNA is TGTGCCAGCCGCACAGCTGCGGGTATCTATGGCTACACCTTC.

The V and J genes are TRBV7-8 and TRBJ1-3; D gene ambiguous. Germline V gives CDR1 SGHVS, CDR2 FQNEAQ. The CDR3 length is 15 residues. Trimming left V 1 base short and J 3 bases short, with 10 bases between. The CDR3 bases are TGTGCCAGCAGCTTAGTGCTGGGAGGTGGAAACACCATATATTTT. This gives the protein CASSLVLGGGNTIYF.

This clone was recorded a few times. A read error may account for a junction end that differs from germline. The J gene is TRBJ1-1, the V gene TRBV6-5; perhaps TRBD1 as D (5 bases). This CDR3 is built from 15 residues. Germline V gene lookup returns CDR1 MNHEY and CDR2 SVGAGI. The DNA for the CDR3 is TGTGCCAGCAGTGACTCCGGGACGCCGAACACTGAAGCTTTCTTT. This encodes CASSDSGTPNTEAFF.

The genes are TRBV19 and TRBJ2-2, with D possibly matching TRBD1 (5 bases). Trimming shortened V by 4 bases and J by 1 base, and 10 bases separated the two germline ends. Germline values: CDR1 LNHDA, CDR2 SQIVND (reference sequence). The CDR3 has 15 residues. The CDR3 DNA sequence: TGTGCCAGTAGTACCCTGACAGAGAACACCGGGGAGCTGTTTTTT. It yields the protein CASSTLTENTGELFF.

The chain combines TRBV10-3 with TRBJ2-7, with 10 bases that match TRBD1. Trimming took 9 bases from V and 1 from J; bases not matched to a gene: 6. The CDR3 loop spans 14 amino acids. The germline V gene has CDR1 ENHRY and CDR2 SYGVKD. DNA for the CDR3: TGTGCCATTGCCGGGACAGGGGTTTCCTACGAGCAGTACTTC. Amino acid sequence: CAIAGTGVSYEQYF.

In regard to this clone: At the DNA level, this CDR3 is encoded by other sequences in the same sample as well. V is TRBV12-3 or TRBV12-4 and J is TRBJ1-1, with D unresolved. This CDR3 has 13 residues. Deletions cut 6 bases from V and 1 base from J, with 9 bases between. CDR3 coding DNA: TGTGCCAGCAGCCTTGGACCGAACACTGAAGCTTTCTTT. It encodes CASSLGPNTEAFF.

The gene calls are TRBV15 and TRBJ1-1; unclear D gene. The germline CDR1 and CDR2 sequences are LNHNV and YYDKDF (reference sequence). The CDR3 covers 14 residues. V was cut by 1 base and J by 1 base, with 7 bases left in between. As DNA, the CDR3 is TGTGCCACCAGCAGAGGACACTCGAACACTGAAGCTTTCTTT. This encodes CATSRGHSNTEAFF. Full variable domain (rest looked up from reference TRBV15 and TRBJ1-1): DAMVIQNPRYQVTQFGKPVTLSCSQTLNHNVMYWYQQKSSQAPKLLFHYYDKDFNNEADTPDNFQSRRPNTSFCFLDIRSPGLGDTAMYLCATSRGHSNTEAFFGQGTRLTVV.

The chain uses TRBV5-4 and TRBJ2-1, with D hard to call. The length of the CDR3 is 13 residues. Trimming left V 3 bases short and J 2 bases short, with 6 bases between. Germline-derived CDR1 and CDR2 are SGHNT and YYREEE (reference sequence). CDR3 loop: CASSSEAYNEQFF. CDR3 nucleotide sequence: TGTGCCAGCAGCTCCGAAGCCTACAATGAGCAGTTCTTC. Combining the CDR3 with reference TRBV5-4 and TRBJ2-1 gives the whole variable domain ETGVTQSPTHLIKTRGQQVTLRCSSQSGHNTVSWYQQALGQGPQFIFQYYREEENGRGNFPPRFSGLQFPNYSSELNVNALELDDSALYLCASSSEAYNEQFFGPGTRLTVL.

V gene TRBV5-5 combines with J gene TRBJ1-3; the D is unclear. V was shortened by 0 bases and J by 4 bases, with 11 bases between the two germline ends. CDR1 is SGHKS and CDR2 is YYEKEE in the germline V gene (reference sequence). The CDR3 consists of 15 residues. Here the CDR3 DNA reads TGTGCCAGCAGCTTGGTACCTATGGGGGGAAACACCATATATTTT. This gives the protein CASSLVPMGGNTIYF.